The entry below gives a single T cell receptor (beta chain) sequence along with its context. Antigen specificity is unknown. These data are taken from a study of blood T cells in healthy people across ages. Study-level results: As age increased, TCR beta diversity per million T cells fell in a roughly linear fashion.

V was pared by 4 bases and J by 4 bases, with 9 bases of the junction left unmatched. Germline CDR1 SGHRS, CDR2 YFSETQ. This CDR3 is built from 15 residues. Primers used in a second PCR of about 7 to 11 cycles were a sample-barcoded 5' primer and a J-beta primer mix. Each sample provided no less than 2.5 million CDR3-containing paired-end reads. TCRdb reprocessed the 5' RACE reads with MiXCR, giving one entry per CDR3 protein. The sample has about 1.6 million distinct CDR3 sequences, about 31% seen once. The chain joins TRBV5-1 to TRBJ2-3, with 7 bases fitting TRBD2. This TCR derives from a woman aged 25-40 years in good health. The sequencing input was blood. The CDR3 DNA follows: TGCGCCAGCAGCAAGACTGGCGGGAGCCCAGATACGCAGTATTTT. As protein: CASSKTGGSPDTQYF.